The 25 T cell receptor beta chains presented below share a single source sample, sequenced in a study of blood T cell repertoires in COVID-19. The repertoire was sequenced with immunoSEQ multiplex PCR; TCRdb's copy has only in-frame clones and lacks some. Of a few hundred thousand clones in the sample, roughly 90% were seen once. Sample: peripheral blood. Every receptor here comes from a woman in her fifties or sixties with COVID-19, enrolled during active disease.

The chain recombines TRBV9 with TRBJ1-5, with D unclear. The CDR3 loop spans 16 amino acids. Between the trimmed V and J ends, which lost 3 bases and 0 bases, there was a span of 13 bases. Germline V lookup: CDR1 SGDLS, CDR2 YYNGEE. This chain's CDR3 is CASSGAGPNSNQPQHF. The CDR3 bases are TGTGCCAGCAGCGGGGCTGGCCCGAATAGCAATCAGCCCCAGCATTTT.

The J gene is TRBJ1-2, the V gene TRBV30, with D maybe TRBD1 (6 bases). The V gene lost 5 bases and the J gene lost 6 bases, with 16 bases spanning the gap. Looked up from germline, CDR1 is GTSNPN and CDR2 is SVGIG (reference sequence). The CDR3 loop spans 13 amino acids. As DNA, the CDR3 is TGTGCCTGGGCAAGGACAGCGGGGGATGGCTACACCTTC. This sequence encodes CAWARTAGDGYTF. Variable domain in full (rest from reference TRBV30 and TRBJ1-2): SQTIHQWPATLVQPVGSPLSLECTVEGTSNPNLYWYRQAAGRGLQLLFYSVGIGQISSEVPQNLSASRPQDRQFILSSKKLLLSDSGFYLCAWARTAGDGYTFGSGTRLTVV.

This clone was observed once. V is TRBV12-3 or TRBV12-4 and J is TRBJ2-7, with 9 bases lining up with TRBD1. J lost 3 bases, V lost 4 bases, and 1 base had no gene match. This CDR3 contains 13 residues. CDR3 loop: CASSWGQGYEQYF. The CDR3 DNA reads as TGTGCCAGCAGTTGGGGACAGGGCTACGAGCAGTACTTC.

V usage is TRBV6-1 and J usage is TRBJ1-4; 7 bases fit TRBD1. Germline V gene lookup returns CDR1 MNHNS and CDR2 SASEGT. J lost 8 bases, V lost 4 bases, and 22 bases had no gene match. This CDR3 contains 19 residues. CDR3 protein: CASSGRPGQLGSAAEKLFF. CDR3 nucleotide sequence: TGTGCCAGCAGTGGGAGACCGGGACAGCTGGGCTCGGCGGCCGAAAAACTGTTTTTT.

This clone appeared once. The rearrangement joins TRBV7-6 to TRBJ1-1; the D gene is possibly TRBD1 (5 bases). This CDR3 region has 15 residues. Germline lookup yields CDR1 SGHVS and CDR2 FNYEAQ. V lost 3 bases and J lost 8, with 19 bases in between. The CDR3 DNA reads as TGTGCCAGCAGCTTCGCACGGGGAGGGGAAGAAGAAGCTTTCTTT. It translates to CASSFARGGEEEAFF.

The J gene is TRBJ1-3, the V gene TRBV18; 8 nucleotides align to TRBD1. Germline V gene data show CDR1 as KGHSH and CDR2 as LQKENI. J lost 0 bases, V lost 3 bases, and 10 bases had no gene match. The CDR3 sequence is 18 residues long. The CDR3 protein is CASSPRPGTGFSGNTIYF. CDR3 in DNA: TGTGCCAGCTCACCTCGCCCCGGGACAGGTTTCTCTGGAAACACCATATATTTT.

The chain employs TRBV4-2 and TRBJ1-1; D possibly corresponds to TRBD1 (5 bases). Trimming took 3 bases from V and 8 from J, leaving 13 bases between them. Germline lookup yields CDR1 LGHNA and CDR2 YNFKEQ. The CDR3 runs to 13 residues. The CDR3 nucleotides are TGTGCCAGCAGCCAGGAAACACAGGTCGAAGCTTTCTTT. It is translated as CASSQETQVEAFF.

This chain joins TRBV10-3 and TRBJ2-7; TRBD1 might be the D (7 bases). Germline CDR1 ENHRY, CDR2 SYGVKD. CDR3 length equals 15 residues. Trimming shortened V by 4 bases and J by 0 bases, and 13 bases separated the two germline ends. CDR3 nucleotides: TGTGCCATCAGTGGGGGGGACAGAAGCTCCTACGAGCAGTACTTC. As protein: CAISGGDRSSYEQYF.

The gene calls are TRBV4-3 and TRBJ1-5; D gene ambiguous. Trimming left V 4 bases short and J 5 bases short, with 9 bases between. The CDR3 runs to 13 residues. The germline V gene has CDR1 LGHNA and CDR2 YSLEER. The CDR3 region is CASSPSYDQPQHF. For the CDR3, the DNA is TGCGCCAGCAGCCCTTCTTATGATCAGCCCCAGCATTTT.

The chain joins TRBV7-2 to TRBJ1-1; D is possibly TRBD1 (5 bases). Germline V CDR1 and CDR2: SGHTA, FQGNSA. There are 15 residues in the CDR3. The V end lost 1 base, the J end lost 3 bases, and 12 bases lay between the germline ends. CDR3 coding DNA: TGTGCCAGCAGCTTAGGCGGGGGGTTGGACACTGAAGCTTTCTTT. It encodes CASSLGGGLDTEAFF.

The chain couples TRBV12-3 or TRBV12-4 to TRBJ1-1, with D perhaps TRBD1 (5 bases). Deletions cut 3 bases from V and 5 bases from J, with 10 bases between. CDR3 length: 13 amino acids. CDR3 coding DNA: TGTGCCAGCAGTTTGACAGTTGGGACTGAAGCTTTCTTT. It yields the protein CASSLTVGTEAFF.

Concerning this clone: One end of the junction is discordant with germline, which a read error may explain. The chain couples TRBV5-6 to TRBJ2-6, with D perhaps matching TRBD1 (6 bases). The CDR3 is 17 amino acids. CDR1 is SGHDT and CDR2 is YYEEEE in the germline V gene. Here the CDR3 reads CASSLGQTFSGANVLTF. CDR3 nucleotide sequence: TGTGCCAGCAGTTTGGGACAAACGTTTTCCGGGGCCAACGTCCTGACTTTC.

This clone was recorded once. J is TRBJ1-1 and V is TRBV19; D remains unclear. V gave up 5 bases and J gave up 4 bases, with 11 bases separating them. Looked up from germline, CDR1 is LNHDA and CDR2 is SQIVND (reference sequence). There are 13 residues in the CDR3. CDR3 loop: CASSEGLPTEAFF. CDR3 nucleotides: TGTGCCAGTAGTGAAGGACTCCCCACTGAAGCTTTCTTT.

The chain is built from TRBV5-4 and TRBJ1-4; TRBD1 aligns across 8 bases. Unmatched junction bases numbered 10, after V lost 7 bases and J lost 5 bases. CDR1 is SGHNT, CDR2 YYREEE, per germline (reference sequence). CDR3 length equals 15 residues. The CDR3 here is CASGDRSGANEKLFF. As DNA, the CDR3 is TGTGCCAGCGGGGACAGGTCGGGGGCAAATGAAAAACTGTTTTTT.

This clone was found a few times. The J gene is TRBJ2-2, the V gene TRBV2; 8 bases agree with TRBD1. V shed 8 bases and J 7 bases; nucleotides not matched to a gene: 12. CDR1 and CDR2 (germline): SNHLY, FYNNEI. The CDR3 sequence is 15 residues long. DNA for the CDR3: TGTGCCAGCGCACCGCTCAGGGGGCTTGTCGGGGAGCTGTTTTTT. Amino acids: CASAPLRGLVGELFF.

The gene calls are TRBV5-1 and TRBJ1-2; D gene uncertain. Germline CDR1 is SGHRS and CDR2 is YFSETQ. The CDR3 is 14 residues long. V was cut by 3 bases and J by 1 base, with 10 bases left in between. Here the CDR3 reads CASSSEGINYGYTF. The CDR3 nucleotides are TGCGCCAGCAGCTCTGAGGGAATTAACTATGGCTACACCTTC.

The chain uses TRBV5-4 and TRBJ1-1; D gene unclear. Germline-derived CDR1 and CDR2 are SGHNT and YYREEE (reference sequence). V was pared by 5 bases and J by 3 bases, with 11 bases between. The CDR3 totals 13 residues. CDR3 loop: CASRNPSDTEAFF. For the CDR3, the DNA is TGTGCCAGCAGAAATCCTTCAGACACTGAAGCTTTCTTT.

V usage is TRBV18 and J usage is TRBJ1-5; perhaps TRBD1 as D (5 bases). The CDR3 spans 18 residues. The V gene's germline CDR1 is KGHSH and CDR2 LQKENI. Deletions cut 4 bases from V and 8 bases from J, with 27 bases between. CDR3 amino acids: CASSRRPLEDKAGEPQHF. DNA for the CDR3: TGTGCCAGCTCACGCAGACCGCTGGAGGACAAGGCGGGGGAGCCCCAGCATTTT. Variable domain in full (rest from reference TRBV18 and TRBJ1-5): NAGVMQNPRHLVRRRGQEARLRCSPMKGHSHVYWYRQLPEEGLKFMVYLQKENIIDESGMPKERFSAEFPKEGPSILRIQQVVRGDSAAYFCASSRRPLEDKAGEPQHFGDGTRLSIL.

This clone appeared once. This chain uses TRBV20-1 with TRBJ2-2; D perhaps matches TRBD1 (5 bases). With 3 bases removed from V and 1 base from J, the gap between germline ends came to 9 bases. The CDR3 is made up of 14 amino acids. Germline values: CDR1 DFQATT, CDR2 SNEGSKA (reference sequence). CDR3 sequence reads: CSASHQGNTGELFF. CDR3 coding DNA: TGCAGTGCTAGTCACCAGGGGAACACCGGGGAGCTGTTTTTT.

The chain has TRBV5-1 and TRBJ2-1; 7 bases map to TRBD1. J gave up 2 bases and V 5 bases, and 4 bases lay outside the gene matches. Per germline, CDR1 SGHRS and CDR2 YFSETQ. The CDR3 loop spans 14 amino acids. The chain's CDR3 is CASSYDRAYNEQFF. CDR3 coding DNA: TGCGCCAGCAGTTATGACAGGGCCTACAATGAGCAGTTCTTC.

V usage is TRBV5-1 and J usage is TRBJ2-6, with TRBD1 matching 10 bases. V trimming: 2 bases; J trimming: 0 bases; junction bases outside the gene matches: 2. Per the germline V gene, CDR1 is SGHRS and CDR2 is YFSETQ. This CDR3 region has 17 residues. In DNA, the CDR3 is TGCGCCAGCAGCTTTTGGGACAGGGGCTCTGGGGCCAACGTCCTGACTTTC. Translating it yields CASSFWDRGSGANVLTF.

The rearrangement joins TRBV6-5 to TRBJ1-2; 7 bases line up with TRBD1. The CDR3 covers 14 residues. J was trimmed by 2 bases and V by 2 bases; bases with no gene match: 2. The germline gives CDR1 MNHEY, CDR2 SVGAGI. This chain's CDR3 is CASSYLRGNYGYTF. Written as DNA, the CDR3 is TGTGCCAGCAGTTACCTCAGGGGGAACTATGGCTACACCTTC.

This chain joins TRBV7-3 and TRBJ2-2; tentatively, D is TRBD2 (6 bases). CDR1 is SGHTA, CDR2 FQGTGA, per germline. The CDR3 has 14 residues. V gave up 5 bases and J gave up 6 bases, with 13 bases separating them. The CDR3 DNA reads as TGTGCCAGCAGCCCATCGACTAGTCCCGGGGAGCTGTTTTTT. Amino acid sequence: CASSPSTSPGELFF.

Here the CDR3 reads CASSTRQGLGGSNQPQHF. CDR3 DNA: TGTGCCAGTAGTACAAGACAGGGGTTGGGAGGTAGCAATCAGCCCCAGCATTTT. The chain links TRBV19 to TRBJ1-5; 8 bases fit TRBD1. The V and J ends lost 4 bases and 0 bases, in that order; junction bases with no gene match: 11. There are 18 residues in the CDR3. Looked up from germline, CDR1 is LNHDA and CDR2 is SQIVND (reference sequence).

CDR3 sequence (DNA): TGTGCCAGCAGCCTCGGACAGGGGCGGGGGCAACAGACTTACGAGCAGTACTTC. Translated, it gives CASSLGQGRGQQTYEQYF. The J gene is TRBJ2-7, the V gene TRBV7-6; 9 positions match TRBD1. The trim removed 5 bases at V and 4 bases at J, leaving 18 bases unmatched. The CDR3 runs to 18 residues. CDR1 and CDR2 (germline): SGHVS, FNYEAQ.